Sequencing of this T cell receptor (beta chain) was carried out in a study of spatial heterogeneity in lung cancer (dated by TCRdb to the late 2010s). Broadly, across the study: Beta-chain transcripts were consistently detected in greater numbers than alpha-chain transcripts, which likely reflected higher beta-chain transcript abundance. The study quantitatively compared TCR alpha and beta repertoires across multiple tumor regions, matched nontumor lung and blood in non-small cell lung cancer. In the raw uncorrected reads, each unique combination of TCR and UMI appeared on average more than ten times. Both alpha and beta chains were TCR-sequenced in approximately 200 tumor regions, 64 matched nontumor lung samples and around 50 PBMC samples obtained at surgery. Nonsynonymous mutation counts, determined by whole-exome sequencing of tumor tissue, were related to features of the TCR repertoire.

Receptor amplification or capture employed 5' RACE. Sequencing used a NextSeq 500. In the TCR library protocol, a unique molecular identifier was attached to each TCR cDNA molecule so that PCR and sequencing errors could be corrected. From the authors' description of their analysis: TCR identification, UMI-based error correction and CDR3 extraction were performed with Decombinator tools. Expanded TCRs were defined as those above a frequency of 2 per 1,000, corresponding to the top 1% of the tumor frequency distribution. Rényi diversity was computed with the R vegan package after subsampling each repertoire 100 times to 5,000 TCRs. CDR3 similarity networks were constructed using string-kernel similarity of amino acid triplets, with links drawn between CDR3s whose pairwise similarity was above 0.82. The public reads were reanalyzed by TCRdb: fastp trimming at Q25, MiXCR alignment, in-frame beta chains only. Every entry covers one CDR3 protein and lists the most common genes and DNA from its rows. The V and J calls follow TCRdb's processing rather than the paper's. The sample table contains tens of thousands of distinct CDR3 sequences; only one count was recorded for about 7% of them. The ten most abundant clones make up over 11% of the sample.

On this clonotype itself: This clone's antigen is unknown. No clone much larger than this one lies a single base away; base qualities are absent.

What this sample's time point label stands for: sample taken at primary tumor resection. Donors were 70 or so patients with early-stage, untreated non-small cell lung cancer from the lung TRACERx cohort. Whole RNA extracted from tumor and nontumor lung tissue, or from cryopreserved PBMC samples, was used for TCR sequencing without cell sorting. A patient was chosen for TCR sequencing only when enough RNA was available from at least two tumor regions. General study outcomes and caveats: Ubiquitous expanded tumor TCRs were found in blood more often at tumor resection than at routine follow-up. Confirming at a functional level the hypothesis that regional TCRs recognize regional mutations was considered to require additional single-cell paired TCR alpha and beta sequencing.

The germline V gene encodes CDR1 MNHEY and CDR2 SMNVEV (reference sequence). There are 14 amino acids in the CDR3, from cysteine to phenylalanine inclusive. Only the CDR3 DNA stays, 42 bases, in frame from base 1. V and J lose 6 bases and 7 bases, and a span of 16 bases separates them. The source material was PBMCs, sampled at surgery. The chain employs TRBV27 and TRBJ2-1; TRBD2 could be the D gene, as 7 bases match. The origin of this receptor is a male donor with early-stage non-small cell lung cancer. Here is the DNA: TGTGCCAGCAGGTCCTGGGGGGGCAGGAATGAGCAGTTCTTC. It specifies CASRSWGGRNEQFF.